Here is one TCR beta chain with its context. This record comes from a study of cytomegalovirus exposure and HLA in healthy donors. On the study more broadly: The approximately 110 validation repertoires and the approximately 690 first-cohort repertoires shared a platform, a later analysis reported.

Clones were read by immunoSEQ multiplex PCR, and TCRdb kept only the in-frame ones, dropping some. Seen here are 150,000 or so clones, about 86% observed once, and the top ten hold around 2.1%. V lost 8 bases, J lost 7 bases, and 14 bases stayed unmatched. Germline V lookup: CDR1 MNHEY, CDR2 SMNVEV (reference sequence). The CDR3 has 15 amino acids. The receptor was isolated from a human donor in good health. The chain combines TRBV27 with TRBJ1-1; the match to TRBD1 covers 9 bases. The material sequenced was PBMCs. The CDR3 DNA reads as TGTGCCAGCCGACCATTACAGGGGGCAAGTGTTGAAGCTTTCTTT. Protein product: CASRPLQGASVEAFF.